This T cell receptor beta chain was recovered during a study of T cell responses to AZD1222 COVID-19 vaccine. Repertoires were generated with immunoSEQ multiplex PCR, while TCRdb's copy carries only in-frame clones and drops some. In the table there are 65,000 to 80,000 clones, 90% of which are singletons. Deletions cut 5 bases from V and 6 bases from J, with 10 bases between. The CDR3 is 13 residues long. CDR1 SGHTA and CDR2 FQGNSA come from the germline V gene. This specimen was peripheral blood, taken on day 0 of AZD1222 vaccination. The genes are TRBV7-2 and TRBJ2-2, with D hard to call. The source is an adult in good health. CDR3 amino acids: CASSPRVSGELFF. DNA for the CDR3: TGTGCCAGCAGCCCTAGAGTTTCCGGGGAGCTGTTTTTT.